This paragraph covers one T cell receptor beta chain sequence. V was cut by 2 bases and J by 10 bases, with 13 bases left in between. The CDR3 runs to 14 residues. Germline CDR1 reads SGHNT; CDR2 reads YYREEE (reference sequence). The data stem from a study of blood T cell repertoires in COVID-19. The overall study: Samples came from the United States, Italy and Spain, spanning acute and convalescent COVID-19. Nucleic acid was either cDNA or gDNA, and it came from T cells, B-cell-depleted T cells, or PBMCs.

Study processing details: From reference gene primer amplification, estimates of nucleated cell counts were derived. The protocol was immunoSEQ multiplex PCR, while the TCRdb copy is restricted to in-frame clones and leaves out a portion. That table is the source of V, J and clone size, and D and trimming were worked out from the DNA. The data show a few hundred thousand clones, more than 70% seen once. The clonotype comes from a woman aged 18-35 years with acute or convalescent COVID-19. The V gene is TRBV5-4, the J gene TRBJ1-6; no clear D. Material: peripheral blood. This CDR3 reads CASSFRGGKSPLHF. As DNA, the CDR3 is TGTGCCAGCAGCTTTCGGGGAGGAAAGTCACCCCTCCACTTT.